These 10 T cell receptor beta chains came from one sample sequenced in a study of beta chain features in type 1 diabetes. Of the isolated RNA, all was reverse transcribed, and so the sequenced material was expressed TCRB transcripts. The method was immunoSEQ multiplex PCR; TCRdb's version includes in-frame clones alone and lacks a portion of them. The sample lists roughly 170,000 clones; 10% to 15% were seen once. The specimen was central memory CD4+ T cells from blood. The receptors were sampled from a woman younger than 35 in good health.

The table lists this clone with a few counts. The chain employs TRBV4-2 and TRBJ2-4, with 9 bases matching TRBD1. In germline, CDR1 is LGHNA, CDR2 YNFKEQ. Unmatched junction bases numbered 16, after V lost 0 bases and J lost 7 bases. There are 19 residues in the CDR3. CDR3 protein: CASSQDLIRPGTGTNIQYF. CDR3 nucleotide sequence: TGTGCCAGCAGCCAAGATCTAATACGTCCCGGGACAGGGACCAACATTCAGTACTTC.

The rearrangement joins TRBV18 to TRBJ1-5, with D hard to call. The germline gives CDR1 KGHSH, CDR2 LQKENI. V dropped 5 bases and J dropped 0 bases, with 14 bases sitting between them. This CDR3 is 16 amino acids long. Written as DNA, the CDR3 is TGTGCCAGCTCATTCAGGAATACCAATAGCAATCAGCCCCAGCATTTT. Translation gives CASSFRNTNSNQPQHF. The full variable domain, completed using reference TRBV18 and TRBJ1-5, is NAGVMQNPRHLVRRRGQEARLRCSPMKGHSHVYWYRQLPEEGLKFMVYLQKENIIDESGMPKERFSAEFPKEGPSILRIQQVVRGDSAAYFCASSFRNTNSNQPQHFGDGTRLSIL.

This clone has more than one count but fewer than ten. J is TRBJ1-4 and V is TRBV9, with D perhaps matching TRBD1 (6 bases). The CDR3 sequence is 14 residues long. Per germline, CDR1 SGDLS and CDR2 YYNGEE. V lost 5 bases and J 5 bases, leaving 13 bases between the germline ends. CDR3 sequence reads: CASSTGQPNEKLFF. In DNA form, the CDR3 reads TGTGCCAGCAGTACCGGACAGCCAAATGAAAAACTGTTTTTT.

This rearrangement joins TRBV10-3 to TRBJ2-1; 12 bases fit TRBD2. CDR1 ENHRY and CDR2 SYGVKD come from the germline V gene. The CDR3 contains 13 residues. The ends lost 10 bases at V and 5 bases at J; junction bases unmatched: 3. The CDR3 DNA follows: TGTGCCACCCGGACTAGCGGGAACAATGAGCAGTTCTTC. Its translation: CATRTSGNNEQFF.

The genes are TRBV7-6 and TRBJ2-1, with D perhaps matching TRBD2 (8 bases). Trimming pared 5 bases from V and 4 bases from J, leaving 15 bases between. Germline assignment: CDR1 SGHVS and CDR2 FNYEAQ. This CDR3 has 15 amino acids. The CDR3 loop is CASSRGGQIYNEQFF. The DNA for the CDR3 is TGTGCCAGCAGCCGGGGGGGACAGATTTACAATGAGCAGTTCTTC.

The V call is TRBV6-6, the J call TRBJ1-4; TRBD1 matches at 11 bases. Trimming cost V 5 bases and J 6 bases; bases outside gene matches: 8. The CDR3 is 16 amino acids. CDR1 is MNHNY, CDR2 SVGAGI, per germline (reference sequence). The CDR3 region is CASSTNPGQGDEKLFF. The DNA of the CDR3 is TGTGCCAGCAGTACCAATCCGGGACAGGGGGATGAAAAACTGTTTTTT.

This clone was detected a few times. The rearrangement joins TRBV28 to TRBJ1-4; 9 bases fit TRBD1. This CDR3 is 16 amino acids long. The junction had 12 bases not matched to a gene; V was cut back by 5 bases and J by 8 bases. Germline V lookup: CDR1 MDHEN, CDR2 SYDVKM. CDR3 loop: CASSPSGGQGGEKLFF. The CDR3 DNA reads TGTGCCAGCAGTCCCTCCGGGGGACAGGGTGGCGAAAAACTGTTTTTT.

This clone was seen only a few times. The rearrangement uses TRBV7-8 and TRBJ2-5; 10 bases are a match to TRBD1. Germline V gene lookup returns CDR1 SGHVS and CDR2 FQNEAQ. This CDR3 is 16 amino acids long. With 0 bases clipped from V and 5 bases from J, the junction kept 6 bases outside the gene matches. CDR3 bases: TGTGCCAGCAGCTTAGCGGACAGGGGGATTCTGGAGACCCAGTACTTC. This encodes CASSLADRGILETQYF.

This chain joins TRBV4-1 and TRBJ2-2, with 10 bases that match TRBD2. The CDR3 has 16 amino acids. Germline V lookup: CDR1 MGHRA, CDR2 YSYEKL. The junction had 7 bases not matched to a gene; V was cut back by 5 bases and J by 4 bases. The CDR3 is CASSVTSGASTGELFF. CDR3 DNA: TGCGCCAGCAGCGTCACTAGCGGGGCATCCACCGGGGAGCTGTTTTTT.

A few counts support this clone. The V and J genes are TRBV20-1 and TRBJ2-5, with TRBD1 matching 8 bases. CDR1 is DFQATT and CDR2 is SNEGSKA in the germline V gene (reference sequence). This CDR3 region has 11 residues. V dropped 7 bases and J dropped 4; count of bases not matched to a gene: 2. CDR3 sequence: CSVDRGETQYF. As DNA, the CDR3 is TGCAGTGTTGACAGGGGAGAGACCCAGTACTTC.